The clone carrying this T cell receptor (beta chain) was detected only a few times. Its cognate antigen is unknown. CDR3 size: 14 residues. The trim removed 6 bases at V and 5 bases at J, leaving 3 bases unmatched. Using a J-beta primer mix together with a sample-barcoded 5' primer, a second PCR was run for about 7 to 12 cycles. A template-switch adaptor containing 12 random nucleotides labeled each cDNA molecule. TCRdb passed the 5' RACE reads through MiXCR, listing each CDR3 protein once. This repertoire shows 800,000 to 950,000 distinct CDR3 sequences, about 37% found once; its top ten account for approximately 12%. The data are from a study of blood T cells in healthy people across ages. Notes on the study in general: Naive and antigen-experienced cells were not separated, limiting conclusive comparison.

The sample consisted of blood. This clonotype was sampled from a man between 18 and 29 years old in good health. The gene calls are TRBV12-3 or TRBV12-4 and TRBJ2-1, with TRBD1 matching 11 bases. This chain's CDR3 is CASRWTGGNNEQFF. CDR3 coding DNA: TGTGCCAGCAGATGGACAGGGGGCAACAATGAGCAGTTCTTC.